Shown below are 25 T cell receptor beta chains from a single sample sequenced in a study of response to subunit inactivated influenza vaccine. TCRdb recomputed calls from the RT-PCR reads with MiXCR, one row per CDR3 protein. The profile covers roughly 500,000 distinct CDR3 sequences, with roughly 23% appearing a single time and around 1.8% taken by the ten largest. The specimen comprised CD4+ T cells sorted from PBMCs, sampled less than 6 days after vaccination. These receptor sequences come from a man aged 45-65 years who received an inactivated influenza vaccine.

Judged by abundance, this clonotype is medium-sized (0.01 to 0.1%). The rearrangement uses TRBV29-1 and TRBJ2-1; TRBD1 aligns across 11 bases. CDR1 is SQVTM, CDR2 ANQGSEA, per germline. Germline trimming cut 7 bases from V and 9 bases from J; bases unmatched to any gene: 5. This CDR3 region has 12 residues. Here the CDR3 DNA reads TGCAGCGCCGGACAGGGGGCTGGTGAGCAGTTCTTC. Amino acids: CSAGQGAGEQFF.

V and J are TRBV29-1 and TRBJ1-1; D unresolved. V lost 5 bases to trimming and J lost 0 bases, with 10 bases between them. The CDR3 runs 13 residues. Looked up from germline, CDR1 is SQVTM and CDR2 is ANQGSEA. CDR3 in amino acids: CSVTDGMNTEAFF. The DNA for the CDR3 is TGCAGCGTTACGGACGGCATGAACACTGAAGCTTTCTTT.

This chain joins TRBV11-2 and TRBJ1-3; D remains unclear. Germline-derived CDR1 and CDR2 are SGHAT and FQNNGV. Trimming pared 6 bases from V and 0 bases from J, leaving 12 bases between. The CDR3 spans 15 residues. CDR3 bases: TGTGCCAGCAGTGGGTGGTCATACTCTGGAAACACCATATATTTT. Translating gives CASSGWSYSGNTIYF.

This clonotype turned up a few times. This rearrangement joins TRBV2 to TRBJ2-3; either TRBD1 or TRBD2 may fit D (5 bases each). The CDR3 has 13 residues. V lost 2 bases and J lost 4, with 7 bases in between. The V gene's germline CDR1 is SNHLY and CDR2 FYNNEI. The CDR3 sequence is CASSESGPDTQYF. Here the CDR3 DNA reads TGTGCCAGCAGTGAATCGGGGCCAGATACGCAGTATTTT.

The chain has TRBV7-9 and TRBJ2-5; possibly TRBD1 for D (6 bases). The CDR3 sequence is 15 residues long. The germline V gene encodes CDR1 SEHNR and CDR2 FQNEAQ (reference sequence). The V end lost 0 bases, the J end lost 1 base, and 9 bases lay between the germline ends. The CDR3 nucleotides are TGTGCCAGCAGCTTAGCCGGGACAATCCAAGAGACCCAGTACTTC. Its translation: CASSLAGTIQETQYF. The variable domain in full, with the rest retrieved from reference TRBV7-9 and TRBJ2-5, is DTGVSQNPRHKITKRGQNVTFRCDPISEHNRLYWYRQTLGQGPEFLTYFQNEAQLEKSRLLSDRFSAERPKGSFSTLEIQRTEQGDSAMYLCASSLAGTIQETQYFGPGTRLLVL.

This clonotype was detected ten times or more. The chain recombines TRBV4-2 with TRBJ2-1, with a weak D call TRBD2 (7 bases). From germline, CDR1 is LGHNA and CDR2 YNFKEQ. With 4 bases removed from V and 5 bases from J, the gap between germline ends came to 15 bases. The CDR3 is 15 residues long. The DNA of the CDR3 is TGTGCCAGCAGCCGAGATCGGGGGGCCGACAATGAGCAGTTCTTC. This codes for CASSRDRGADNEQFF.

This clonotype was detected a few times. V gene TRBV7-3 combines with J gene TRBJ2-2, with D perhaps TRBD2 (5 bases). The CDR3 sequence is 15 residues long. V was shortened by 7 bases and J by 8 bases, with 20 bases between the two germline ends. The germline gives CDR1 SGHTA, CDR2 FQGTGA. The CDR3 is CASKVELVPTGELFF. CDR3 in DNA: TGTGCCAGCAAAGTCGAACTAGTTCCCACTGGGGAGCTGTTTTTT.

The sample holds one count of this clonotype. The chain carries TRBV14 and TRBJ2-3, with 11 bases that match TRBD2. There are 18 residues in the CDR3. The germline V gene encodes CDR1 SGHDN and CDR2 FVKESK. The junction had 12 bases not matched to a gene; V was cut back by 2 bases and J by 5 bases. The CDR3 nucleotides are TGTGCCAGCAGCCAAAGACTAGCGGGGCCTCCAGAGAAAGATACGCAGTATTTT. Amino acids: CASSQRLAGPPEKDTQYF.

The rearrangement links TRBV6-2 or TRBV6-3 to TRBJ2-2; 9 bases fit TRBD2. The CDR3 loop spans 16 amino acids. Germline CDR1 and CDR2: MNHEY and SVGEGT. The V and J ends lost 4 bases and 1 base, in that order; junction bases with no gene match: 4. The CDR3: CASSWAGGKNTGELFF. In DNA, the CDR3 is TGTGCCAGCAGTTGGGCGGGAGGGAAGAACACCGGGGAGCTGTTTTTT.

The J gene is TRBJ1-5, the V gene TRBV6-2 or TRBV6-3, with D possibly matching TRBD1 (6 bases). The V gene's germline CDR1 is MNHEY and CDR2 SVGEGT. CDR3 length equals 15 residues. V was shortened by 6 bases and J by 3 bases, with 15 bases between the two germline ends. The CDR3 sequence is CASRTGGHYNQPQHF. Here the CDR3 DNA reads TGTGCCAGCAGAACGGGGGGACACTACAATCAGCCCCAGCATTTT.

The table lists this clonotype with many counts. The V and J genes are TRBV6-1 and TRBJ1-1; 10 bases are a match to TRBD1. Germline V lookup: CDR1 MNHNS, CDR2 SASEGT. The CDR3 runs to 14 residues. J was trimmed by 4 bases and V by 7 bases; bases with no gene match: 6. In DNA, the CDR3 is TGTGCCAGCACCAGGACAGGGGGGATCACTGAAGCTTTCTTT. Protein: CASTRTGGITEAFF.

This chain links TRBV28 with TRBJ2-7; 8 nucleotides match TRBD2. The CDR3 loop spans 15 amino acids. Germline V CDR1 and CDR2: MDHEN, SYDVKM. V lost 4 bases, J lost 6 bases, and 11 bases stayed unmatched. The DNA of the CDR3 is TGTGCCAGCAGTTCGCCAGCGGGGGTCCTAGGCGAGCAGTACTTC. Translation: CASSSPAGVLGEQYF.

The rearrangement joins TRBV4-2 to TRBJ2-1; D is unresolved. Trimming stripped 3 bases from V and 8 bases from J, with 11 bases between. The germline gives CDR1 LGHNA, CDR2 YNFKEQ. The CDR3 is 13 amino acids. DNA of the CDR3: TGTGCCAGCAGCCAGGCATCTGTGGATGAGCAGTTCTTC. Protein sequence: CASSQASVDEQFF.

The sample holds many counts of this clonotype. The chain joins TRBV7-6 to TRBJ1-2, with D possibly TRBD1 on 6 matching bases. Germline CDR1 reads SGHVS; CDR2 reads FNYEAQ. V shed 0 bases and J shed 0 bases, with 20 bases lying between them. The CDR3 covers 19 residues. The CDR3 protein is CASSLAMGAGPSANYGYTF. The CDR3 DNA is TGTGCCAGCAGCTTAGCGATGGGGGCAGGGCCTTCAGCTAACTATGGCTACACCTTC. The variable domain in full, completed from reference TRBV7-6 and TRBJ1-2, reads GAGVSQSPRYKVTKRGQDVALRCDPISGHVSLYWYRQALGQGPEFLTYFNYEAQQDKSGLPNDRFSAERPEGSISTLTIQRTEQRDSAMYRCASSLAMGAGPSANYGYTFGSGTRLTVV.

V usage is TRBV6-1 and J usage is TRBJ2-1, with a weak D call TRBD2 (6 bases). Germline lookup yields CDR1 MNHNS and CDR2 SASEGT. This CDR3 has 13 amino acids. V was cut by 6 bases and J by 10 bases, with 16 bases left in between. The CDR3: CASRAAGGVEQFF. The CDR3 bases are TGTGCCAGCAGAGCAGCGGGCGGCGTGGAGCAGTTCTTC.

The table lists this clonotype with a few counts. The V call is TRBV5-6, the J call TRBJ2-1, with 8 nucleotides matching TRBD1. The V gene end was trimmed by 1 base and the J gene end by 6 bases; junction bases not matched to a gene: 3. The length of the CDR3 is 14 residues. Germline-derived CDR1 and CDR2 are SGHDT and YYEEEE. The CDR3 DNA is TGTGCCAGCAGCTTGACAGGACAGGGCAATGAGCAGTTCTTC. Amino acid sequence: CASSLTGQGNEQFF.

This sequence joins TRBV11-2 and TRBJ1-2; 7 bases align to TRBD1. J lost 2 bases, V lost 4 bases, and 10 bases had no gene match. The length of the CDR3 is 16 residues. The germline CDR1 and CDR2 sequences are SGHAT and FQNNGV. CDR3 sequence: CASSSIKTGPNYGYTF. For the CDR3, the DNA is TGTGCCAGCAGCTCCATCAAGACAGGGCCCAACTATGGCTACACCTTC.

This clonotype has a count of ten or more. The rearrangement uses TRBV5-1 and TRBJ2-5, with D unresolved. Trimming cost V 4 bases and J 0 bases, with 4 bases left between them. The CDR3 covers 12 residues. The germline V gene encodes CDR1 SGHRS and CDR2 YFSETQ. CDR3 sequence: CASSPYQETQYF. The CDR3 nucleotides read TGCGCCAGCAGCCCCTACCAAGAGACCCAGTACTTC.

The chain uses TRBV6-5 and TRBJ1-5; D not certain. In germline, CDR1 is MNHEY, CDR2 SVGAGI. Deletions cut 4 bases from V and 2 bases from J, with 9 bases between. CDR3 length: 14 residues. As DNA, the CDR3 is TGTGCCAGCAGTTCGGTTGGAGGCAATCAGCCCCAGCATTTT. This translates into CASSSVGGNQPQHF.

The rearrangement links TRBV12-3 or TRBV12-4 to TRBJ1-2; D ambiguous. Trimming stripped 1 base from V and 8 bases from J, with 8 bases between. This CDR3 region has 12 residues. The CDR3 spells CASSLGGFGYTF. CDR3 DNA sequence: TGTGCCAGCAGTTTAGGAGGTTTCGGCTACACCTTC.

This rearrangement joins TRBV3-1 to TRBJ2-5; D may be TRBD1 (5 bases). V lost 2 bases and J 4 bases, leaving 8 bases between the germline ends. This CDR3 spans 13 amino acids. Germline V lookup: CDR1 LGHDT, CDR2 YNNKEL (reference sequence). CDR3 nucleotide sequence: TGTGCCAGCAGCCAAAGGGGTTCAGAGACCCAGTACTTC. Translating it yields CASSQRGSETQYF.

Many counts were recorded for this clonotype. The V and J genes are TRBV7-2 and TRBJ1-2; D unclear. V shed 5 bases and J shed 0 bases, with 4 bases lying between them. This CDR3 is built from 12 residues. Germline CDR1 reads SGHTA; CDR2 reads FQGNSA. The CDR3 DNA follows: TGTGCCAGCAGCGGGGCTAACTATGGCTACACCTTC. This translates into CASSGANYGYTF.

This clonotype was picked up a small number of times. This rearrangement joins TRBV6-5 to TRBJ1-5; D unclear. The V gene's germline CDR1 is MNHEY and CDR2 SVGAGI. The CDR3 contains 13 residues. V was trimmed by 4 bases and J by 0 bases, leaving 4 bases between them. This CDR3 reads CASSSNSNQPQHF. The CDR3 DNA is TGTGCCAGCAGTTCTAATAGCAATCAGCCCCAGCATTTT.

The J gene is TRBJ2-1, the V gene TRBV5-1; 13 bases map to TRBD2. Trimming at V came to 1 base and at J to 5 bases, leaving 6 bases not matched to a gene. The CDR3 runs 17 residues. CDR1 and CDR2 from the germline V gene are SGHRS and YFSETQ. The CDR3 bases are TGCGCCAGCAGCTTGATGGGGACTAGCGGGGTAAACAATGAGCAGTTCTTC. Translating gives CASSLMGTSGVNNEQFF.

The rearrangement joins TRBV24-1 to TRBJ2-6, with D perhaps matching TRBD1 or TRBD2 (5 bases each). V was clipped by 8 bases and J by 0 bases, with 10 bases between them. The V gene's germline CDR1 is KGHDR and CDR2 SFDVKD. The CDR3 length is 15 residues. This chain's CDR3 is CATKLGDSGANVLTF. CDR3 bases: TGTGCCACCAAATTGGGGGACTCTGGGGCCAACGTCCTGACTTTC.